The 20 T cell receptor beta chains given below trace back to one sample, sequenced in a study of blood T cell repertoires in COVID-19. Profiling relied on immunoSEQ multiplex PCR, and the TCRdb table lists in-frame clones only, not all of them. The sample holds 250,000 or so clones, 84% seen once. What was sequenced was peripheral blood. These receptors were collected from a woman between 40 and 50 years old who had recovered from COVID-19.

This clone was observed a handful of times. The V gene is TRBV6-2 or TRBV6-3, the J gene TRBJ1-1, with D uncertain. V was shortened by 1 base and J by 6 bases, with 15 bases between the two germline ends. This CDR3 is 15 amino acids long. Germline loops: CDR1 MNHEY, CDR2 SVGEGT. CDR3 region: CASSYLMGAPSEAFF. CDR3 DNA: TGTGCCAGCAGTTACTTAATGGGCGCCCCTTCTGAAGCTTTCTTT.

The rearrangement joins TRBV7-6 to TRBJ1-1; a weak D match, TRBD1 (5 bases). Germline V gives CDR1 SGHVS, CDR2 FNYEAQ. The V and J ends lost 5 bases and 4 bases respectively, with 17 bases between them. This CDR3 is built from 15 residues. CDR3 nucleotide sequence: TGTGCCAGCAGCCCCGAGGCAGGGCTCGGCACTGAAGCTTTCTTT. Translating it yields CASSPEAGLGTEAFF.

The chain couples TRBV29-1 to TRBJ2-3; 10 bases are shared with TRBD2. The length of the CDR3 is 11 residues. CDR1 is SQVTM and CDR2 is ANQGSEA in the germline V gene. V gave up 5 bases and J gave up 13 bases; unmatched junction bases: 6. The DNA for the CDR3 is TGCAGCGTTCAAGCGGGGGGGCGAGAGTATTTT. Translating it yields CSVQAGGREYF.

DNA for the CDR3: TGCGCCAGCAGCATCGGGGATAGCAATCAGCCCCAGCATTTT. This gives the protein CASSIGDSNQPQHF. The chain combines TRBV5-1 with TRBJ1-5; the D is unclear. Germline CDR1 SGHRS, CDR2 YFSETQ. The CDR3 loop spans 14 amino acids. V lost 4 bases, J lost 0 bases, and 8 bases lay in between.

This chain uses TRBV15 with TRBJ2-7; possibly TRBD2 for D (5 bases). The V gene's germline CDR1 is LNHNV and CDR2 YYDKDF (reference sequence). The V end lost 0 bases, the J end lost 3 bases, and 9 bases lay between the germline ends. The CDR3 consists of 14 residues. DNA for the CDR3: TGTGCCACCAGCAGAGAGCTCCGGGACTACGAGCAGTACTTC. It codes for CATSRELRDYEQYF.

The rearrangement uses TRBV2 and TRBJ1-6, with 9 bases identical to TRBD1. After removal of 1 base from V and 8 bases from J, the junction contained 6 bases not matched to a gene. The CDR3 has 16 residues. Germline-derived CDR1 and CDR2 are SNHLY and FYNNEI. CDR3 amino acids: CASSEVTGGADSPLHF. The DNA for the CDR3 is TGTGCCAGCAGTGAAGTAACAGGGGGCGCAGATTCACCCCTCCACTTT.

The chain has TRBV5-1 and TRBJ2-2, with 7 bases matching TRBD1. Germline CDR1 and CDR2: SGHRS and YFSETQ. The J segment lost 4 bases and the V segment lost 4 bases, leaving 10 bases of the junction unmatched. The length of the CDR3 is 16 residues. The CDR3 loop reads CASSPRQGSVTGELFF. As DNA, the CDR3 is TGCGCCAGCAGCCCTCGACAGGGTTCAGTCACCGGGGAGCTGTTTTTT.

The V call is TRBV6-1, the J call TRBJ2-7; 10 positions agree with TRBD1. Germline V gene lookup returns CDR1 MNHNS and CDR2 SASEGT. CDR3 size: 15 residues. The V and J ends lost 3 bases and 3 bases, in that order; junction bases with no gene match: 5. CDR3 nucleotide sequence: TGTGCCAGCAGTGAGCCGGGACAGGGGTACTACGAGCAGTACTTC. Translated: CASSEPGQGYYEQYF.

The rearrangement uses TRBV5-1 and TRBJ2-7; TRBD2 is a possible D gene (6 bases). V lost 0 bases and J 0 bases, leaving 13 bases between the germline ends. Germline CDR1 is SGHRS and CDR2 is YFSETQ. The length of the CDR3 is 16 residues. The CDR3 bases are TGCGCCAGCAGCTTGGGTGGGGGGTCGGACTCCTACGAGCAGTACTTC. It yields the protein CASSLGGGSDSYEQYF.

The chain carries TRBV7-2 and TRBJ1-5, with 10 bases fitting TRBD1. Germline V CDR1 and CDR2: SGHTA, FQGNSA. This CDR3 spans 16 amino acids. The trim removed 0 bases at V and 2 bases at J, leaving 1 base unmatched. CDR3 sequence reads: CASSLAGTGGNQPQHF. DNA of the CDR3: TGTGCCAGCAGCTTAGCCGGGACAGGGGGCAATCAGCCCCAGCATTTT.

This clone was observed a handful of times. V gene TRBV18 combines with J gene TRBJ1-6; possibly TRBD1 for D (5 bases). Germline CDR1 KGHSH, CDR2 LQKENI. The CDR3 has 16 amino acids. Trimming left V 1 base short and J 5 bases short, with 12 bases between. The CDR3 DNA follows: TGTGCCAGCTCACCACTTCAGGGAACGAATAATTCACCCCTCCACTTT. As protein: CASSPLQGTNNSPLHF.

The V gene is TRBV4-1, the J gene TRBJ1-6; 9 bases are shared with TRBD1. J lost 8 bases, V lost 4 bases, and 9 bases had no gene match. The germline V gene has CDR1 MGHRA and CDR2 YSYEKL. This CDR3 is 16 amino acids long. The CDR3 sequence: CASSRFDRGKYSPLHF. The CDR3 DNA follows: TGCGCCAGCAGCCGCTTCGACAGGGGGAAATATTCACCCCTCCACTTT.

Notes on this clone: The junction does not match germline at one end; this may be a read error. The V gene is TRBV28, the J gene TRBJ2-1; D not certain. Germline V lookup: CDR1 MDHEN, CDR2 SYDVKM. The CDR3 runs to 13 residues. CDR3 amino acids: CASSLPSAVKQIF. The CDR3 nucleotides are TGTGCCAGCAGTCTCCCTAGTGCGGTAAAGCAGATCTTC.

The genes are TRBV6-4 and TRBJ2-3; a weak D match, TRBD2 (5 bases). The ends were cut back, 5 bases at V and 8 bases at J, with 5 bases in the middle. From germline, CDR1 is MRHNA and CDR2 SNTAGT. The CDR3 sequence is 10 residues long. The CDR3 sequence is CASSSGTQYF. CDR3 sequence (DNA): TGTGCCAGCAGTAGCGGTACGCAGTATTTT.

This clone has a handful of counts. The chain uses TRBV5-4 and TRBJ1-1; 7 bases are shared with TRBD1. J was trimmed by 7 bases and V by 4 bases; bases with no gene match: 10. CDR3 size: 14 residues. CDR1 is SGHNT, CDR2 YYREEE, per germline (reference sequence). The CDR3 loop is CASSQDTGVREAFF. The CDR3 coding sequence is TGTGCCAGCAGCCAAGATACAGGGGTTCGTGAAGCTTTCTTT.

In nucleotides, the CDR3 is TGTGCCAGCAGCTTCACTAGCTGGGCCGGCAATGAGCAGTTCTTC. Protein product: CASSFTSWAGNEQFF. The chain employs TRBV11-1 and TRBJ2-1; D may be TRBD2 (6 bases). The germline V gene encodes CDR1 SGHAT and CDR2 FQDESV (reference sequence). CDR3 length: 15 residues. V was cut by 3 bases and J by 6 bases, with 15 bases left in between.

This clone has more than one count but fewer than ten. Compared with germline, one end of the junction differs, possibly owing to a read error. V and J are TRBV2 and TRBJ1-4; D is possibly TRBD1 (5 bases). The germline gives CDR1 SNHLY, CDR2 FYNNEI. This CDR3 has 14 residues. The CDR3 here is CASSEAQGYSFLFF. In DNA, the CDR3 is TGTGCCAGCAGCGAAGCGCAGGGCTATTCGTTCTTGTTTTTT.

The sample holds one count of this clone. The J gene is TRBJ2-3, the V gene TRBV5-1; D is undetermined. V was pared by 0 bases and J by 3 bases, with 5 bases between. The CDR3 runs to 13 residues. CDR1 and CDR2 from the germline V gene are SGHRS and YFSETQ. The CDR3 DNA follows: TGCGCCAGCAGCTTGGTCGGGACAGATACGCAGTATTTT. Translation gives CASSLVGTDTQYF.

Comment on this clone: This sample also contains other DNA sequences that code for the same CDR3. The chain has TRBV11-2 and TRBJ1-1; no clear D. The germline gives CDR1 SGHAT, CDR2 FQNNGV. The V end lost 0 bases, the J end lost 2 bases, and 4 bases lay between the germline ends. The CDR3 sequence is 13 residues long. The CDR3 protein is CASSLDTNTEAFF. In DNA form, the CDR3 reads TGTGCCAGCAGCTTAGATACAAACACTGAAGCTTTCTTT.

The rearrangement joins TRBV29-1 to TRBJ1-2, with 12 bases aligning to TRBD1. This CDR3 has 17 residues. The germline CDR1 and CDR2 sequences are SQVTM and ANQGSEA. V was pared by 4 bases and J by 2 bases, with 11 bases of the junction left unmatched. The CDR3 reads CSVVPFTGTGGNYGYTF. The CDR3 nucleotides read TGCAGCGTTGTGCCCTTCACCGGGACAGGGGGCAACTATGGCTACACCTTC.